The TCR beta chain under discussion was sequenced for a study of T cells in Graves' hyperthyroidism and ophthalmopathy. Study overall: At initial diagnosis, before any treatment had begun, peripheral blood was obtained. Overall study results and limits: Prediction of ophthalmopathy progression came a median around 7.1 months pre-onset.

The CDR3 regions of TCR beta were amplified from RNA transcripts. During a first-round RT-PCR of the TCR CDR3, the HTBI primer set was used. TCRdb itself ran the multiplex PCR reads through MiXCR, one entry per CDR3 protein. The sample records 300,000 to 450,000 distinct CDR3 sequences, around 13% being singletons. Germline V gene sequence: CDR1 MNHEY, CDR2 SVGEGT. This CDR3 comprises 14 residues. The junction had 6 bases not matched to a gene; V was cut back by 2 bases and J by 7 bases. The sample holds many counts of this clonotype. The target antigen is unknown. Source material: blood. The receptor was isolated from a woman aged 18-35 years with Graves' hyperthyroidism. This sequence joins TRBV6-2 or TRBV6-3 and TRBJ2-7; 9 bases line up with TRBD2. The CDR3 DNA reads TGTGCCAGCAGTTACGCGGGAGGGCCTGGGGAGCAGTACTTC. Its translation: CASSYAGGPGEQYF.